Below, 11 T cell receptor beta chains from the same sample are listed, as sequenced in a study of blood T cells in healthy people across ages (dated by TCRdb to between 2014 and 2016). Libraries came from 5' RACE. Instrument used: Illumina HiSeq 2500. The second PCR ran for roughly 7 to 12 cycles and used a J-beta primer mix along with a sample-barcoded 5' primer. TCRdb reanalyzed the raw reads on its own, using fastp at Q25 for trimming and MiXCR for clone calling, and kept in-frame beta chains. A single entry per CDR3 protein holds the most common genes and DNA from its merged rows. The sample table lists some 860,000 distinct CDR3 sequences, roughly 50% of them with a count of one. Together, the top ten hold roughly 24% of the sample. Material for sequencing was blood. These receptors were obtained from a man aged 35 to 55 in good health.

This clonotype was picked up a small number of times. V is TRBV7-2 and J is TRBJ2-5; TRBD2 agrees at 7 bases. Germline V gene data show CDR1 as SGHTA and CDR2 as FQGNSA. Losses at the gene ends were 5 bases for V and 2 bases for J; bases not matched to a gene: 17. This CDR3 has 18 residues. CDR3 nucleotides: TGTGCCAGCAGCGGACGGGACGGAGGCGGGAGAGGGCAAGAGACCCAGTACTTC. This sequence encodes CASSGRDGGGRGQETQYF.

CDR3 in amino acids: CSVDNSPPYGYTF. CDR3 sequence (DNA): TGCAGCGTTGATAACAGCCCTCCCTATGGCTACACCTTC. This chain links TRBV29-1 with TRBJ1-2; D remains unclear. V lost 3 bases and J lost 4, with 12 bases in between. The CDR3 has 13 residues. Germline V lookup: CDR1 SQVTM, CDR2 ANQGSEA.

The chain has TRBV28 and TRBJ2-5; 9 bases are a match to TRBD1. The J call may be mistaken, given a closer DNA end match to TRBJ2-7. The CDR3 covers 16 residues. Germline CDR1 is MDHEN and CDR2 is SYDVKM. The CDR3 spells CASSPSRGQGDAEQYF. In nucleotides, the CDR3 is TGTGCCAGCAGTCCTAGCCGGGGACAGGGTGATGCCGAGCAGTACTTC.

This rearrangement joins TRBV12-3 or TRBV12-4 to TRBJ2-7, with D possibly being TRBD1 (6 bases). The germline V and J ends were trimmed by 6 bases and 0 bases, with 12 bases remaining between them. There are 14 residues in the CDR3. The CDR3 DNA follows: TGTGCCAGCAGATTACAGGGTAGCTCCTACGAGCAGTACTTC. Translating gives CASRLQGSSYEQYF.

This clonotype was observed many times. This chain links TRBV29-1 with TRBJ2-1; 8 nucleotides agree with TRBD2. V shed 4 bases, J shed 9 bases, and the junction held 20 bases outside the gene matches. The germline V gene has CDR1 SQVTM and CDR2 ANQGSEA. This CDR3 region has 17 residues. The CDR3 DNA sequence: TGCAGCGTTGGTATGGGGGAACTCGGGGGGGCCCCGGGTGAGCAGTTCTTC. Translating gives CSVGMGELGGAPGEQFF.

The CDR3 loop reads CSALNIDGSPNYGYTF. The CDR3 bases are TGCAGTGCTCTCAACATCGACGGGAGCCCTAACTATGGCTACACCTTC. The chain couples TRBV20-1 to TRBJ1-2; no reliable D call. The germline CDR1 and CDR2 sequences are DFQATT and SNEGSKA (reference sequence). Trimming cost V 5 bases and J 0 bases, with 19 bases left between them. The length of the CDR3 is 16 residues.

The CDR3 region is CAISDRTGSYEQYF. The DNA of the CDR3 is TGTGCCATCAGTGACCGGACAGGTTCCTACGAGCAGTACTTC. The V gene is TRBV10-3, the J gene TRBJ2-7; 7 positions match TRBD1. The CDR3 consists of 14 residues. Looked up from germline, CDR1 is ENHRY and CDR2 is SYGVKD. V lost 3 bases to trimming and J lost 1 base; unmatched junction nucleotides: 3.

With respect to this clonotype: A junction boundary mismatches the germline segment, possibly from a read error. The DNA of the CDR3 is TGTGCCAGCAGCGCCCGATCGGGGCCCTACAAGCAGTACTTC. This gives the protein CASSARSGPYKQYF. The chain has TRBV7-2 and TRBJ2-7, with D perhaps TRBD1 or TRBD2 (5 bases each). Germline CDR1 reads SGHTA; CDR2 reads FQGNSA. This CDR3 spans 14 amino acids.

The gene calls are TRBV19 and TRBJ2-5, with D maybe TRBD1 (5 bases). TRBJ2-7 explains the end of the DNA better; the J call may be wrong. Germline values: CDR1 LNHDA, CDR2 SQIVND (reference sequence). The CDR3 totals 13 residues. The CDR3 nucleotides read TGTGCCAGTAGTATCCAGGGAACCTACGAGCAGTACTTC. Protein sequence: CASSIQGTYEQYF.

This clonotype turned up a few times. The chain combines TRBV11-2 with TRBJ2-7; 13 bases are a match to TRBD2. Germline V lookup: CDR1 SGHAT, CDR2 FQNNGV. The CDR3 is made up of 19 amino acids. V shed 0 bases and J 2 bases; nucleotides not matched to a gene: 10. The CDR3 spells CASSLDLRTSGRGTYEQYF. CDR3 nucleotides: TGTGCCAGCAGCTTAGATCTTCGGACTAGCGGGAGAGGCACCTACGAGCAGTACTTC.

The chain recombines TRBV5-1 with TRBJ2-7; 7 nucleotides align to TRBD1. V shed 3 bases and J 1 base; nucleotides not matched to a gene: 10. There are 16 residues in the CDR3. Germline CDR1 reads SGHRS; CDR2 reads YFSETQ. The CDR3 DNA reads TGCGCCAGCAGCTCCTCCACAGGGGTTGGGTCCTACGAGCAGTACTTC. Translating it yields CASSSSTGVGSYEQYF.